This entry is about one T cell receptor beta chain. The antigen is not known. V lost 1 base to trimming and J lost 6 bases; unmatched junction nucleotides: 6. The CDR3 is 16 residues long. Germline V gene lookup returns CDR1 SEHNR and CDR2 FQNEAQ (reference sequence). The PCR used 60 Vbeta and 13 Jbeta primers. The data were produced by immunoSEQ multiplex PCR, yet TCRdb's version contains in-frame clones alone and is incomplete. The sample yields roughly 90,000 clones, 80% seen once. The entry originates in a study of cytomegalovirus exposure and HLA in healthy donors. Study-level findings and limits: DRB1 showed the most TCR associations and HLA-C the fewest in a later analysis, as rates varied by HLA locus.

The sequence derives from a man aged 30 to 39 in good health and CMV-seronegative. Sequenced: PBMCs. The chain carries TRBV7-9 and TRBJ2-3, with TRBD2 matching over 11 bases. The CDR3 bases are TGTGCCAGCAGCTTAGGGCAACTAGCGGGAGTTGATACGCAGTATTTT. Translated, it gives CASSLGQLAGVDTQYF.